This T cell receptor beta chain was captured by sequencing in a study of blood T cells in healthy people across ages (dated by TCRdb to between 2014 and 2017). About the study as a whole: Template switching captured roughly one uniquely barcoded TCR beta cDNA molecule per two T cells in model experiments. Four age groups were formed from the donors: young (average 16 years), middle-aged (approximately 39), aged (around 68) and long-lived (less than 85). To avoid experimental bias, donors of different ages were distributed randomly across sequencing lanes. Age-related changes in TCR beta repertoire diversity were measured in the study by deep sequencing normalized with unique cDNA molecular identifiers. For two donors (one aged 18 to 29 and one aged 80 or older), the study analyzed two additional independent replicas of 1 million unique cDNA reads from the same blood draw.

The donors were roughly 39 Caucasian individuals from Russia, aged about 6 to 100 years, who were systemically healthy. Each donor gave 8 to 10 milliliters of peripheral blood, drawn into EDTA-treated Vacutainer tubes. Ficoll-Paque density-gradient centrifugation was used to isolate PBMCs, with at least 7 million obtained per sample. Trizol reagent was used to extract total RNA from the PBMCs, yielding at least 6 micrograms per sample. For every donor, an aliquot of PBMCs went through flow cytometry to measure the percentages of naive CD45RAhigh/CD27high T cells. Beyond this particular receptor, the publication reports: Conclusive comparison of naive and antigen-experienced compartments was prevented by the profiling of bulk unsorted PBMCs. Observed TCR beta diversity correlated strongly with the percentage of naive T cells measured by flow cytometry. Observed TCR beta diversity per million T cells fell roughly linearly with age, and a significant reduction was already apparent by age around 40. Compared with the aged group, more naive CD4+ T cells, fewer expanded clones and increased TCR diversity were shown by the long-lived group, suggesting age selection. Estimates of total diversity based on one million sequenced T cells were regarded as lower bounds and as underestimates. Because donor CMV infection status was unknown, age-related changes in expanded clonotypes were potentially confounded.

This clonotype has a handful of counts. No antigen is known for it. Within one base of it there is no much larger clone, and no base qualities were kept. Libraries were prepared through 5' RACE. Sequencer: Illumina HiSeq 2500. A second PCR of 7 to 11 cycles was performed with a sample-barcoded 5' primer and a J-beta primer mix. A template-switch 5' adaptor carrying 12 random nucleotides introduced a unique molecular identifier onto each TCR beta cDNA molecule. Each sample yielded at least 3 million CDR3-containing paired-end reads. First-strand cDNA was synthesized from all RNA with the Mint cDNA synthesis kit, primed by a TRBC-specific oligonucleotide. Following uracil-DNA glycosylase treatment, all cDNA underwent a first 18-cycle PCR with the universal primers M1SS and BC2_uni_R. Processing in the source paper ran as follows. Each sample was normalized by randomly selecting 1 million high-quality reads, each carrying a distinct molecular identifier. Reads sharing molecular identifiers were discarded rather than binned into consensus sequences. MiTCR, set to a Q25 quality threshold and the strictest error-elimination algorithm, was used for CDR3 identification, clonotype clustering and error correction. Lower-bound total TCR beta diversity was estimated with a nonparametric unseen species model using Euler transformation. TCRdb handled the public reads itself, with Q25 trimming in fastp and clone calling in MiXCR, and kept productive beta chains. Entries are consolidated by CDR3 protein sequence, retaining the most common genes and DNA. The V and J calls shown here were made by TCRdb, not taken from the authors' results. Across this sample there are 660,000 or so distinct CDR3 sequences, with approximately 50% seen only once. Over 35% of the sample rests with the top ten.

From the germline V gene, CDR1 is SGHRS and CDR2 is YFSETQ. The CDR3 goes from the cysteine to the phenylalanine over 14 residues. Only the CDR3 region is kept as DNA, spanning 42 bases read in frame from base 1. A distance of 18 bases separates the germline ends of V and J, which lose 9 bases and 2 bases respectively. Sequenced: blood. The receptor comes from a man in his sixties in good health. The rearranged segments are TRBV5-1 and TRBJ2-7; TRBD1 is a possible D gene, resting on 6 matching bases. The sequence in DNA is TGCGCCACTACGACTATCCCAGGGGCCTACGAGCAGTACTTC. Protein translation: CATTTIPGAYEQYF. Full variable domain (CDR3 extended with the reference TRBV5-1 and TRBJ2-7 proteins): KAGVTQTPRYLIKTRGQQVTLSCSPISGHRSVSWYQQTPGQGLQFLFEYFSETQRNKGNFPGRFSGRQFSNSRSEMNVSTLELGDSALYLCATTTIPGAYEQYFGPGTRLTVT.